The 9 T cell receptor beta chains below come from one sample, sequenced in a study of blood T cell repertoires in COVID-19. TCRdb's copy holds only in-frame clones and misses some; the assay was immunoSEQ multiplex PCR. The sample has 250,000 or so clones, around 82% seen once; the top ten hold about 3.5%. Sequencing was performed on PBMCs or T cells enriched from blood (not recorded which). The origin of the receptors is a man aged 50 or older who had recovered from COVID-19.

This clone was detected once. This chain connects TRBV10-2 to TRBJ2-2, with D tentatively TRBD2 (5 bases). The CDR3 runs 13 residues. The germline V gene encodes CDR1 WSHSY and CDR2 SAAADI. Trimming removed 10 bases at V and 1 base at J, with 10 bases between. The CDR3 nucleotides read TGCGCCACCGGACTGGAGAACACCGGGGAGCTGTTTTTT. This translates into CATGLENTGELFF.

The genes are TRBV29-1 and TRBJ1-2, with D perhaps TRBD1 (6 bases). V lost 4 bases and J lost 8, with 14 bases in between. Per germline, CDR1 SQVTM and CDR2 ANQGSEA. The CDR3 contains 12 residues. The CDR3 protein is CSVGTDPLGYTF. CDR3 sequence (DNA): TGCAGCGTTGGGACAGACCCCTTGGGCTACACCTTC.

The table lists this clone with a count of one. The chain employs TRBV11-3 and TRBJ1-1; no clear D gene. The CDR3 covers 14 residues. V was trimmed by 3 bases and J by 4 bases, leaving 12 bases between them. Germline CDR1 reads SGHNT; CDR2 reads YENEEA. CDR3 coding DNA: TGTGCCAGCAGCTTTGGTCCAGAGGGCACTGAAGCTTTCTTT. Encoded protein: CASSFGPEGTEAFF.

V is TRBV5-1 and J is TRBJ2-3, with D unresolved. Trimming removed 0 bases at V and 8 bases at J, with 10 bases between. The CDR3 has 13 residues. Germline V gene data show CDR1 as SGHRS and CDR2 as YFSETQ. In nucleotides, the CDR3 is TGCGCCAGCAGCTTGGCCCTAGTCGGTACGCAGTATTTT. Translated: CASSLALVGTQYF.

This clone showed up just once. The CDR3 DNA follows: TGTGCCAGCAGCCCATCTAGCGGGATCTCCTACAATGAGCAGTTCTTC. Its protein product is CASSPSSGISYNEQFF. V gene TRBV4-2 combines with J gene TRBJ2-1; 9 nucleotides match TRBD2. V trimming: 4 bases; J trimming: 0 bases; junction bases outside the gene matches: 4. CDR1 and CDR2 (germline): LGHNA, YNFKEQ. The CDR3 has 16 residues.

This chain joins TRBV11-3 and TRBJ2-6; 10 bases line up with TRBD1. CDR1 and CDR2 (germline): SGHNT, YENEEA. CDR3 length equals 20 residues. Trimming at V came to 2 bases and at J to 5 bases, leaving 15 bases not matched to a gene. Here the CDR3 DNA reads TGTGCCAGCAGCTTACGTGGCAGTCGGGGACAGGGGAGAAGGGCCAACGTCCTGACTTTC. Residues: CASSLRGSRGQGRRANVLTF.

The V gene is TRBV7-9, the J gene TRBJ2-4, with 7 bases that match TRBD1. V lost 0 bases and J lost 6; bases outside the gene matches: 14. CDR3 length equals 18 residues. CDR1 SEHNR and CDR2 FQNEAQ come from the germline V gene (reference sequence). Here the CDR3 reads CASSLAHRQGGQGNIQYF. In DNA form, the CDR3 reads TGTGCCAGCAGCTTAGCGCATAGACAGGGCGGTCAAGGAAACATTCAGTACTTC.

V and J are TRBV11-2 and TRBJ2-4; TRBD2 matches 9 bases. The J segment lost 5 bases and the V segment lost 4 bases, leaving 3 bases of the junction unmatched. This CDR3 is built from 14 residues. Germline loops: CDR1 SGHAT, CDR2 FQNNGV. The chain's CDR3 is CASSSLAGENIQYF. Here the CDR3 DNA reads TGTGCCAGCAGCTCGTTAGCGGGGGAAAACATTCAGTACTTC.

This chain uses TRBV19 with TRBJ2-7; unclear D gene. V was shortened by 2 bases and J by 0 bases, with 5 bases between the two germline ends. Germline CDR1 is LNHDA and CDR2 is SQIVND (reference sequence). This CDR3 contains 13 residues. The CDR3 DNA reads as TGTGCCAGTAGTATACACAGCTCCTACGAGCAGTACTTC. Its translation: CASSIHSSYEQYF.